This passage covers 2 T cell receptor beta chains from one sample sequenced in a study of blood T cell repertoires in COVID-19. The protocol was immunoSEQ multiplex PCR, while the TCRdb copy is restricted to in-frame clones and leaves out a portion. The data show 150,000 to 200,000 clones, with around 87% seen just once and 3.5% to 4.5% held by the top ten. Sequencing was performed on peripheral blood. The origin of the receptors is a man younger than 35 with active or convalescent COVID-19.

The genes are TRBV24-1 and TRBJ2-1, with TRBD2 matching over 7 bases. This CDR3 comprises 18 residues. The V and J ends lost 7 bases and 0 bases, in that order; junction bases with no gene match: 14. The V gene's germline CDR1 is KGHDR and CDR2 SFDVKD. The CDR3 region has the DNA TGTGCCACCAGAGAGCCTGTTCGGGGGGTCCTCTCCTACAATGAGCAGTTCTTC. Its translation is CATREPVRGVLSYNEQFF.

The rearrangement links TRBV5-1 to TRBJ2-1; possibly TRBD2 for D (5 bases). The germline V and J ends were trimmed by 0 bases and 5 bases, with 9 bases remaining between them. This CDR3 is built from 14 residues. Germline assignment: CDR1 SGHRS and CDR2 YFSETQ. The CDR3 region is CASSLEAANNEQFF. CDR3 DNA: TGCGCCAGCAGCTTGGAAGCGGCCAACAATGAGCAGTTCTTC. The full variable domain, rest sourced from reference TRBV5-1 and TRBJ2-1, is KAGVTQTPRYLIKTRGQQVTLSCSPISGHRSVSWYQQTPGQGLQFLFEYFSETQRNKGNFPGRFSGRQFSNSRSEMNVSTLELGDSALYLCASSLEAANNEQFFGPGTRLTVL.